This is a list of T cell receptor beta chains from one sample in a study of T cell repertoires in cytomegalovirus infection. In TCRdb, the reads were re-called with MiXCR into one record per CDR3 protein. The repertoire has about 260,000 distinct CDR3 sequences, roughly 9.1% of them found once; the top ten carry less than 15%. Sequencing used PBMCs. The receptors derive from a human donor in good health (CMV status not recorded). Some clones in this sample may be carry-over from other donors' samples. Each CDR3 is given with its conserved first and last residue. Fields, in order: D gene, clone size, J gene, V gene, CDR3 DNA, CDR3 protein. D genes are given only for firm matches. Part of the rows lack a size; the others show once, few, many or a class for expanded clones.

d_call: -; clone_size: many; j_call: TRBJ2-5; v_call: TRBV7-2; cdr3_nt: TGTGCCAGCAGCGCAGAAGAGACCCAGTACTTC; cdr3_aa: CASSAEETQYF
d_call: TRBD2; clone_size: many; j_call: TRBJ2-7; v_call: TRBV7-2; cdr3_nt: TGTGCCAGCAGCTTAACTAGCGGCATGAACGAGCAGTACTTC; cdr3_aa: CASSLTSGMNEQYF
d_call: -; clone_size: -; j_call: TRBJ1-2; v_call: TRBV7-3; cdr3_nt: TGTGCCAGCAGCTTAGATGAAAGGGGTGGCTACACCTTC; cdr3_aa: CASSLDERGGYTF
d_call: -; clone_size: few; j_call: TRBJ2-1; v_call: TRBV6-2/TRBV6-3; cdr3_nt: TGTGCCAGCAGCGAAAGTGGGAGGAGTGAGCAGTTCTTC; cdr3_aa: CASSESGRSEQFF
d_call: -; clone_size: many; j_call: TRBJ1-2; v_call: TRBV12-5; cdr3_nt: TGTGCTAGTGGTTCCTTTACAGGTCCCTATGGCTACACCTTC; cdr3_aa: CASGSFTGPYGYTF
d_call: -; clone_size: many; j_call: TRBJ1-3; v_call: TRBV7-6; cdr3_nt: TGTGCCAGCAGCCGGACGGAGGTGGAAAACACCATATATTTT; cdr3_aa: CASSRTEVENTIYF
d_call: TRBD1; clone_size: -; j_call: TRBJ2-7; v_call: TRBV20-1; cdr3_nt: TGCAGTGCTAGAGATAGGGGGACAGAACAGTACTTC; cdr3_aa: CSARDRGTEQYF
d_call: -; clone_size: -; j_call: TRBJ1-1; v_call: TRBV20-1; cdr3_nt: TGCAGTGCTACTACGTCCTATGAAGCTTTCTTT; cdr3_aa: CSATTSYEAFF
d_call: -; clone_size: many; j_call: TRBJ2-1; v_call: TRBV11-2; cdr3_nt: TGTGCCAGCAGCTTAGCTACAGTGGGGAATGAGCAGTTCTTC; cdr3_aa: CASSLATVGNEQFF
d_call: -; clone_size: -; j_call: TRBJ1-3; v_call: TRBV19; cdr3_nt: TGTGCCAGTAGTATCGGGGGGCGCGGAAACACCATATATTTT; cdr3_aa: CASSIGGRGNTIYF
d_call: TRBD1; clone_size: many; j_call: TRBJ1-1; v_call: TRBV20-1; cdr3_nt: TGCAGTGCCAAGCCGGGGACAGAAAGAACTGAAGCTTTCTTT; cdr3_aa: CSAKPGTERTEAFF
d_call: TRBD2; clone_size: many; j_call: TRBJ2-7; v_call: TRBV12-3/TRBV12-4; cdr3_nt: TGTGCCAGCAGTCCCGCTAGCGGGGGCACCTACGAGCAGTACTTC; cdr3_aa: CASSPASGGTYEQYF
d_call: TRBD1; clone_size: -; j_call: TRBJ1-2; v_call: TRBV20-1; cdr3_nt: TGCAGTGCTTTTCAGGGGGCGCTCGGCTATGGCTACACCTTC; cdr3_aa: CSAFQGALGYGYTF
d_call: TRBD2; clone_size: -; j_call: TRBJ2-2; v_call: TRBV5-1; cdr3_nt: TGCGCCAGCAGCCACAGCGGGAGCCCCGGGGAGCTGTTTTTT; cdr3_aa: CASSHSGSPGELFF
d_call: TRBD2; clone_size: many; j_call: TRBJ2-5; v_call: TRBV6-6; cdr3_nt: TGTGCCAGCAGTTACTCAGGACTAGCGGGGGCAGAGACCCAGTACTTC; cdr3_aa: CASSYSGLAGAETQYF
d_call: -; clone_size: many; j_call: TRBJ1-6; v_call: TRBV7-2; cdr3_nt: TGTGCCAGCACCCAGGGCCTTGATAATTCACCCCTCCACTTT; cdr3_aa: CASTQGLDNSPLHF
d_call: -; clone_size: -; j_call: TRBJ2-5; v_call: TRBV2; cdr3_nt: TGTGCCAGCAGTGCGACGGGGATGAGCCAAGAGACCCAGTACTTC; cdr3_aa: CASSATGMSQETQYF
d_call: TRBD2; clone_size: many; j_call: TRBJ2-7; v_call: TRBV7-8; cdr3_nt: TGTGCCAGCAGCTTAGGGGTAGCTAGCGGGAGGGCCTCGTACGAGCAGTACTTC; cdr3_aa: CASSLGVASGRASYEQYF
d_call: -; clone_size: many; j_call: TRBJ1-2; v_call: TRBV7-2; cdr3_nt: TGTGCCAGCAGGACCGGGACGGCGAACTATGGCTACACCTTC; cdr3_aa: CASRTGTANYGYTF
d_call: -; clone_size: -; j_call: TRBJ2-1; v_call: TRBV20-1; cdr3_nt: TGCAGTGCTAGTGAGCAGGGGCGAGGTGAGCAGTTCTTC; cdr3_aa: CSASEQGRGEQFF
d_call: -; clone_size: many; j_call: TRBJ1-1; v_call: TRBV6-1; cdr3_nt: TGTGCCAGCAGTCGGGGCTTTAACACTGAAGCTTTCTTT; cdr3_aa: CASSRGFNTEAFF
d_call: TRBD1; clone_size: medium-sized; j_call: TRBJ1-3; v_call: TRBV7-8; cdr3_nt: TGTGCCAGCAGCCTCACAGGGGTTGGGTCATTCGGAAACACCATATATTTT; cdr3_aa: CASSLTGVGSFGNTIYF